This TCR beta chain was captured by sequencing in a study of T cell changes during pregnancy in multiple sclerosis. The CDR3 totals 16 residues. Germline loops: CDR1 MDHEN, CDR2 SYDVKM. Germline trimming cut 3 bases from V and 3 bases from J; bases unmatched to any gene: 7. Sequenced by immunoSEQ multiplex PCR; TCRdb stores in-frame clones only, minus some. This table has about 42,000 clones, 75% to 95% appearing once. This TCR came from a female donor in good health, enrolled as a control in a pregnancy study. The source was CD4+ T cells from peripheral blood mononuclear cells, collected after pregnancy. The chain combines TRBV28 with TRBJ2-5; TRBD2 agrees at 10 bases. The CDR3 region is CASSLFLAGEEETQYF. In DNA form, the CDR3 reads TGTGCCAGCAGTTTGTTCCTAGCGGGGGAAGAAGAGACCCAGTACTTC.